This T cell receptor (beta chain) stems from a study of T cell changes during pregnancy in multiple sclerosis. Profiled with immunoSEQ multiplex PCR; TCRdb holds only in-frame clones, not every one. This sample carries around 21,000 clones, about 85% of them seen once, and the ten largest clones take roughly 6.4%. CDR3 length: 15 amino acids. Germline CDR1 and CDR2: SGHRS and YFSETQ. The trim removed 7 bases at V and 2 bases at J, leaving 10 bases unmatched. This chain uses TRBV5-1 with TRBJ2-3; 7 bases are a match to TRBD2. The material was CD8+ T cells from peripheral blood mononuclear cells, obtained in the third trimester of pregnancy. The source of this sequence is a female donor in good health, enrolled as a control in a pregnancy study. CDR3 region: CASRREAGTTDTQYF. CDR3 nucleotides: TGCGCCAGCCGACGGGAGGCAGGCACCACAGATACGCAGTATTTT.